Detailed here is one T cell receptor (beta chain). What this receptor recognizes is not known. Base-call qualities are not available, and no considerably larger clone is one nucleotide away. The cohort consisted of 666 healthy bone marrow donors. At the time of sampling, every cohort member was nominally healthy, though immune exposures that went unrecorded were likely present. The donor tested CMV seronegative, placing the donor among the 350 or so seronegative members of the cohort. A peripheral blood sample was collected from each donor, and TCR beta sequencing was performed on peripheral blood mononuclear cells. The Qiagen DNeasy Blood Extraction Kit was used to extract genomic DNA from the blood cell samples. Library preparation was by the immunoSEQ multiplex PCR assay. For the multiplex PCR, a mixture combining 60 forward primers for TCR Vbeta segments and 13 reverse primers for TCR Jbeta segments was used. A multiplex PCR assay on genomic DNA amplified the CDR3 region of rearranged TCR beta genes. Amplified TCR beta libraries were sequenced as 87-base-pair reads on the Illumina HiSeq System. The paper's data handling went like this. A later analysis tallied roughly 78 million unique TCR beta chains across the 700 or so repertoires, and roughly 11 million of those chains were shared by two or more donors. Raw reads were error-corrected and collapsed into unique sequences with a nearest-neighbor algorithm that merged closely related sequences to remove PCR and sequencing errors. Alignment of CDR3 sequences to IMGT reference sequences was used to assign V, D and J gene segments. For a sequence to be retained, a match of at least six nucleotides to both a V gene segment and a J gene segment was required. A rearrangement was called productive if the CDR3 had no stop codons and remained in frame with V and J, and every other rearrangement was called non-productive. Following IMGT convention, CDR3 was defined as the stretch from the second conserved V-encoded cysteine up to the conserved J-encoded phenylalanine. The earlier analysis of some 600 of the donors excluded sequences that lacked an unambiguous match to a single V gene segment. An earlier analysis of over 450 of the donors classified V segments as functional when productive rearrangements were above 56.7% and as segregating when the standard deviation between donors was above 5%. To diagnose cytomegalovirus status from the catalog of TCR beta chain sequences, a statistical classification framework was built. V and J gene assignment, in a later analysis, came from comparing TCR nucleotide sequences with IMGT/GENE-DB human TR gene sequences. Using the TCRdist pipeline, a later analysis assigned CDR3 sequences along with most-parsimonious VDJ recombination scenarios. In a later analysis, every TCR beta chain was defined by the combination of its CDR3 amino acid sequence and its V-gene family, and reads without a unique V-gene family were dropped. To address suspected cross-contamination and a sequencing artifact, a later analysis removed around 590 highly shared, low-generation-probability nucleotide sequences. A later analysis calculated a clonal expansion index for each public chain from normalized within-repertoire ranks of inferred template counts. In a later analysis, generation probabilities were computed with a VDJ recombination model fitted to out-of-frame rearrangements, and the resulting probabilities were checked against IGoR. A later analysis scored TCR-TCR, TCR-HLA and TCR-CMV co-occurrence with hypergeometric tests, applying a repertoire-size bias correction to TCR pairs. False discovery rates were estimated in a later analysis by permuting HLA or CMV assignments 20 times. In a later analysis, co-occurring TCRs were grouped using DBSCAN, with TCRdist sequence similarity added in when clustering inside HLA-allele-positive subsets. Repertoires with fewer than 30,000 or more than 120,000 public chains were left out of co-occurrence clustering, as were five repertoires with anomalous nucleotide sharing. Entries here come from immuneACCESS through TCRdb and include only in-frame sequences with V and J called. Some clones fail to appear in such tables; in the studies checked, an unresolved V gene covers under half of the shortfall, and the cause of the remainder is unknown. V, J and clone size derive from that table, while D and trimming were established from the DNA sequence. The sample contains about 170,000 clones, approximately 81% of them found a single time. Roughly 1.5% of the sample is taken by the ten largest.

The V end loses 0 bases and the J end loses 8 bases, and a stretch of 11 bases separates them. CDR1 and CDR2 (SGHRS, YFSETQ) derive from the germline V gene. The CDR3 has 13 amino acids, counting the end cysteine and phenylalanine. The entry retains the CDR3 DNA only, 39 bases that are in frame from base 1. The data were taken from a study of cytomegalovirus exposure and HLA in healthy donors (dated by TCRdb to about 2017). With respect to the entire study: According to an earlier analysis of 450 to 650 of the donors, about 179 million T cells yielded over 100 million unique TCR beta sequences and roughly 280 Gb of sequence data. The number of typed donors differed by locus: about 620-640 for A, B, C, DRB1 and DQB1; about 520 for DQA1; roughly 600 for DPA1; and about 450 for DPB1. High-throughput TCR immunosequencing, statistical association of individual TCRs with disease status, and machine learning were combined to predict cytomegalovirus infection status. Of the approximately 400 genotyped donors, 81% were placed in the genetic ancestry cluster associated with self-reported Caucasian donors. The study aimed to test whether cataloging public T cell receptors could reveal signatures of past pathogen exposure. Alongside the repertoire data, information on donor age, sex, ethnicity and CMV serostatus was compiled. A later analysis re-examined previously published TCR beta repertoires from more than 550 donors and added high-resolution HLA genotyping to investigate patterns of TCR occurrence. Along with the approximately 670-subject first cohort, a separate validation cohort of 120 different subjects was used. An earlier analysis of about 620 of the donors applied high-throughput TCR beta sequencing to assess whether each TCR beta V gene segment acted as functional or pseudogenic. A later genetic analysis took genome-wide SNP genotypes for about 55% of the 666 donors and used that subset as a discovery cohort. All discovery cohort repertoires had been generated using a single sequencing platform. Class I and class II HLA loci were covered by the typing at four-digit resolution. Because of strong linkage in the cohort, roughly five DR-DQ haplotypes were treated as single units for association and clustering. Across around 400 genotyped donors of the cohort, an average of about 240,000 unique TCR beta nucleotide sequences per donor were sequenced, and 15% to 20% of those sequences were non-productive. The later analysis used no new phenotypic data to find candidate immune exposures, relying instead on TCR beta sequences and their occurrence across donors. The study used immunosequencing to profile the T cell repertoires of approximately 640 subjects and linked those repertoires to cytomegalovirus serostatus. About 300 gigabases of sequencing data and 78 million or so unique TCR sequences were included in an early release covering 500 to 750 HLA-typed donors.

Study-wide conclusions, independent of this receptor: Presence/absence analyses assumed roughly uniform sequencing depth across donors, an assumption that may not hold. In a later analysis, 15,000 to 20,000 TCR beta sequences were associated with specific HLA alleles at a false discovery rate of 0.05. A later genetic analysis associated a missense DCLRE1C variant with V-gene and J-gene trimming of TCR beta chains, and an independent cohort replicated the association. In a later analysis, HLA-associated TCR beta chains were found to be more clonally expanded and to have lower generation probabilities than equally common non-associated chains. Compared with the roughly 720-donor mean, donors in an Asian-associated ancestry cluster had fewer N-insertions in productive TCRs, according to a later genetic analysis. The sequencing pipeline was judged likely to have produced a cluster of highly shared sequence variants as a technical artifact. This cohort had only TCR beta chains sequenced, and the lack of alpha or paired-chain data limited which features could be detected. Most CMV-associated TCR beta chains appeared to be HLA-restricted in a later analysis, and the HLA associations seemed to be driven largely by CMV exposure. A later analysis reported that several top co-occurrence clusters appeared linked to parvovirus B19, influenza, CMV and Epstein-Barr virus. Because the 87-base-pair reads could not distinguish some IMGT-functional V segments, including TRBV6-2 and TRBV6-3, those segments were excluded. The classifier was reported to diagnose cytomegalovirus status with high specificity and sensitivity in both the original and validation cohorts. Because counts were too low, seventeen rarely observed V segments, including chromosome 9 orphons, were left out of the earlier analysis of some 600 of the donors. A further reported finding was that TCR beta sequences accurately predicted the HLA-A and HLA-B alleles for most subjects in the first cohort. It was suggested by the authors that the approach could potentially be generalized to other disease states and immunological phenotypes. When HLA alleles, especially DR and DQ, strongly co-occurred, attributing TCR associations to individual alleles was difficult. Correlated functional status among segregating V segments might reflect linkage disequilibrium, but an unknown experimental factor could not be ruled out. HLA typing was unavailable for some donors at each locus, so association tests used only the typed subset. Most TCR sequences were seen in very few donors, while some public TCRs were found in many individuals. In an earlier analysis of 587 of the donors, most TCR beta V segments appeared in productive rearrangements about 90% or about 30% of the time, broadly matching IMGT annotations. In vitro tests confirmed that a few of the cytomegalovirus-associated TCR beta chains recognize cytomegalovirus antigens. In the study, 150 to 200 TCR beta chains were listed as associated with cytomegalovirus. According to a later analysis, TCR association rates differed among HLA loci, with DRB1 alleles showing the most associated TCRs and HLA-C alleles showing the fewest. CMV serostatus was the only immune exposure information available for the cohort.

The receptor was isolated from a male donor in good health and CMV-seronegative. Input material: PBMCs. The V gene is TRBV5-1 and the J gene is TRBJ1-2; the D gene is perhaps TRBD1, from 6 matching bases. CDR3 region: CASSLEGVGGYTF. The DNA sequence reads TGCGCCAGCAGCTTGGAGGGGGTGGGCGGCTACACCTTC. Supplemented by the reference TRBV5-1 and TRBJ1-2 proteins around the CDR3, the complete variable domain is KAGVTQTPRYLIKTRGQQVTLSCSPISGHRSVSWYQQTPGQGLQFLFEYFSETQRNKGNFPGRFSGRQFSNSRSEMNVSTLELGDSALYLCASSLEGVGGYTFGSGTRLTVV.